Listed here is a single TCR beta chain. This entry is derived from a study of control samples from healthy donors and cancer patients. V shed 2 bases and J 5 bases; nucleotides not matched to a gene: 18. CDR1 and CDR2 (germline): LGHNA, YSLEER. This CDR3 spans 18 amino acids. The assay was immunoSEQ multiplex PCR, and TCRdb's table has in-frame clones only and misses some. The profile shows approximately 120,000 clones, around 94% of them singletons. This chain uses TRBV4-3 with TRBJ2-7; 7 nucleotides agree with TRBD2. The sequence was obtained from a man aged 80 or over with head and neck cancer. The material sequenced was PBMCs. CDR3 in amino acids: CASSQSSILEAGTHEQYF. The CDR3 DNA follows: TGCGCCAGCAGCCAATCCTCCATCCTAGAAGCGGGGACCCACGAGCAGTACTTC.